This TCR beta chain was captured by sequencing in a study of lymphopenia after photon versus proton radiotherapy. In regard to this clone: Its specificity is not known.

CDR3 size: 14 residues. V shed 4 bases and J 4 bases; nucleotides not matched to a gene: 6. Germline V gives CDR1 MNHNS, CDR2 SASEGT. TCRdb's copy holds only in-frame clones and misses some; the assay was immunoSEQ multiplex PCR. Among approximately 150,000 clones listed, roughly nine tenths were seen once. Notes on the study in general: Post-nadir diversity loss with photons came from oligoclonal expansion, particularly CD8+ Temra cells.

The specimen was peripheral blood, collected from a patient treated with photon-based radiotherapy. The chain employs TRBV6-1 and TRBJ2-7, with 8 positions matching TRBD2. The clonotype originates from a man between 45 and 60 years old with gastric cancer. The CDR3 nucleotides are TGTGCCAGCAGTGTTCCTAGCGGGTCGTACGAGCAGTACTTC. Translated: CASSVPSGSYEQYF.